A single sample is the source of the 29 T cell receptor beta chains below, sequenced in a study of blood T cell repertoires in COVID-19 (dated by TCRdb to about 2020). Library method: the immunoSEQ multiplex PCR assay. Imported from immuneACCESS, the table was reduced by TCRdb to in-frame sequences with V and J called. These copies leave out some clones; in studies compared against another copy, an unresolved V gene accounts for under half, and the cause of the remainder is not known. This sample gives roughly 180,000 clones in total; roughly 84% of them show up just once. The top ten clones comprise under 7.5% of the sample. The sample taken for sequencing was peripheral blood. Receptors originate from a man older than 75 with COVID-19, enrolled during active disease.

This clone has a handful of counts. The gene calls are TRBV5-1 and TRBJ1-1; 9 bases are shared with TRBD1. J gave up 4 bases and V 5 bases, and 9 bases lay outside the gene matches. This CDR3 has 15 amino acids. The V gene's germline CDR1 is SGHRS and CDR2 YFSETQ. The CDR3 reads CASSNEATGGTEAFF. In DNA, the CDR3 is TGCGCCAGCAGTAATGAGGCGACAGGGGGCACTGAAGCTTTCTTT.

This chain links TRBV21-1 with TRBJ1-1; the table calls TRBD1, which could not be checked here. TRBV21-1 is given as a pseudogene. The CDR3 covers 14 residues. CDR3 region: CASSKEQLKTEAFF. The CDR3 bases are TGTGCCAGCAGCAAAGAACAGTTGAAAACTGAAGCTTTCTTT.

This chain's CDR3 is CASSYSPTGTETQYF. As DNA, the CDR3 is TGTGCCAGCAGTTACTCCCCGACAGGGACAGAGACCCAGTACTTC. This chain links TRBV6-5 with TRBJ2-5, with 7 bases matching TRBD1. J gave up 4 bases and V 0 bases, and 5 bases lay outside the gene matches. The CDR3 consists of 15 residues. In germline, CDR1 is MNHEY, CDR2 SVGAGI.

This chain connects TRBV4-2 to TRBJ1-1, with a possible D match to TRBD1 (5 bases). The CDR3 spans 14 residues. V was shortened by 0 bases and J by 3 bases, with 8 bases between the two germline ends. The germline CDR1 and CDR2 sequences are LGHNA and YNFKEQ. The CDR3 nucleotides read TGTGCCAGCAGCCAAGAACGGGACTACACTGAAGCTTTCTTT. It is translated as CASSQERDYTEAFF.

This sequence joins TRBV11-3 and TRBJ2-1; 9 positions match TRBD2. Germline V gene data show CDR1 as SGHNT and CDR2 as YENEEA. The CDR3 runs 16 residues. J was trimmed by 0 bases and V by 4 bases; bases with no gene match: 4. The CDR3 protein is CASSSGTSHSYNEQFF. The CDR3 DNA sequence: TGTGCCAGCAGCTCCGGGACTAGCCACTCCTACAATGAGCAGTTCTTC. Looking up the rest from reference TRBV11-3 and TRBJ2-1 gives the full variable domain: EAGVVQSPRYKIIEKKQPVAFWCNPISGHNTLYWYLQNLGQGPELLIRYENEEAVDDSQLPKDRFSAERLKGVDSTLKIQPAELGDSAVYLCASSSGTSHSYNEQFFGPGTRLTVL.

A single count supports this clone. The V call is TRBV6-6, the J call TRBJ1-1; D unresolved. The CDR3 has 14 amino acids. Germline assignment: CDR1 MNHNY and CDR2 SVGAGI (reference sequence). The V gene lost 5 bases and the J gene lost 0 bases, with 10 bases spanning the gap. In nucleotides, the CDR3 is TGTGCCAGCAGTCTCAGTATAATGAACACTGAAGCTTTCTTT. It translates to CASSLSIMNTEAFF.

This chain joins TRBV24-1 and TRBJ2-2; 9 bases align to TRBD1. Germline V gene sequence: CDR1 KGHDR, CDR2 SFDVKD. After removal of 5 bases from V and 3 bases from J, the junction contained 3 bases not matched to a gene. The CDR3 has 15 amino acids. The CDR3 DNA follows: TGTGCCACCAGTGGGACAGGGGCTGACACCGGGGAGCTGTTTTTT. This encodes CATSGTGADTGELFF.

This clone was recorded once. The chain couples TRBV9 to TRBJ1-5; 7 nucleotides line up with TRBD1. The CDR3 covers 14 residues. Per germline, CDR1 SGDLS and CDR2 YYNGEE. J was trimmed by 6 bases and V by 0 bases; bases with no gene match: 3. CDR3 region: CASSVEGGSQPQHF. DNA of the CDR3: TGTGCCAGCAGCGTAGAAGGGGGCTCTCAGCCCCAGCATTTT.

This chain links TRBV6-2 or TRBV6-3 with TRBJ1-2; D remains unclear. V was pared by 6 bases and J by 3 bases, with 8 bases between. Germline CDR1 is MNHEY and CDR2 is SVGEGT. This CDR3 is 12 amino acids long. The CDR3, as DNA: TGTGCCAGCAGCCGACAAGACTATGGCTACACCTTC. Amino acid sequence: CASSRQDYGYTF.

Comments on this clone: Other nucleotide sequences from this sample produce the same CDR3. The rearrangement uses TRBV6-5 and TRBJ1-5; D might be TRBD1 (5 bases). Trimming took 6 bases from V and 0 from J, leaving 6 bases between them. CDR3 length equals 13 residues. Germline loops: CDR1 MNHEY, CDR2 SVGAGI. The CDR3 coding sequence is TGTGCCAGCAGGGGGGGTAGCAATCAGCCCCAGCATTTT. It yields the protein CASRGGSNQPQHF.

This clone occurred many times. CDR3 region: CASSSRTGGYEQYF. The CDR3 nucleotides read TGTGCCAGCAGCTCCCGGACAGGGGGCTACGAGCAGTACTTC. The V and J genes are TRBV9 and TRBJ2-7; 10 bases fit TRBD1. Unmatched junction bases numbered 4, after V lost 4 bases and J lost 3 bases. Germline V CDR1 and CDR2: SGDLS, YYNGEE. The CDR3 totals 14 residues.

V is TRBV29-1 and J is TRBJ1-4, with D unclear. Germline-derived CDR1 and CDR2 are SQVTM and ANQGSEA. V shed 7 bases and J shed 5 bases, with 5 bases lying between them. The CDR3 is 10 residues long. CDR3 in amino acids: CSALNEKLFF. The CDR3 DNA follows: TGCAGCGCGTTAAATGAAAAACTGTTTTTT.

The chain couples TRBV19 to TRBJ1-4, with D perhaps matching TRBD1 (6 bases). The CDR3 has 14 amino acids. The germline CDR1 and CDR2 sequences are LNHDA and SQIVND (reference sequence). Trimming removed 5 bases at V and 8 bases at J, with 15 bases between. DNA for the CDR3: TGTGCCAGTAGTTCAGGGGAGTTCGGCGAAAAACTGTTTTTT. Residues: CASSSGEFGEKLFF.

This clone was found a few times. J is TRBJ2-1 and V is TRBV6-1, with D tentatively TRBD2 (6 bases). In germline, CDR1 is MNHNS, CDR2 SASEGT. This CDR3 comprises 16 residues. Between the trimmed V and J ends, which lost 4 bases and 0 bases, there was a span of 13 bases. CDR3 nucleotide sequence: TGTGCCAGCAGTGGACGGGACTTCGGCTCCTACAATGAGCAGTTCTTC. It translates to CASSGRDFGSYNEQFF.

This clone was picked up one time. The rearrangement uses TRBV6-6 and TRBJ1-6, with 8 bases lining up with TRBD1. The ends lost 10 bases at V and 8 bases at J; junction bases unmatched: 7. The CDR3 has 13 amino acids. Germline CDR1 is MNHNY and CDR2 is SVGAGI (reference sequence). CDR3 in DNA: TGTGCCAACCAGGGGGCATGGGATTCACCCCTCCACTTT. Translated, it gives CANQGAWDSPLHF.

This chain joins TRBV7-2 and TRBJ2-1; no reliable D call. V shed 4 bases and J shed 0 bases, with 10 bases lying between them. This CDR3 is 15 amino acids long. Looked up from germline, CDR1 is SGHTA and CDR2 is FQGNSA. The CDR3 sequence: CASSSTPSSYNEQFF. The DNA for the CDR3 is TGTGCCAGCAGCTCAACTCCGAGCTCCTACAATGAGCAGTTCTTC.

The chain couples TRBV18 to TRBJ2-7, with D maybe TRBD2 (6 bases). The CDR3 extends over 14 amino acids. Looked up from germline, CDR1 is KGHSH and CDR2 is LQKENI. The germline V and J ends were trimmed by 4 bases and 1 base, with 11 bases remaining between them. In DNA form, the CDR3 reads TGTGCCAGCTCACGCTCCGGGACTTCCTACGAGCAGTACTTC. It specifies CASSRSGTSYEQYF.

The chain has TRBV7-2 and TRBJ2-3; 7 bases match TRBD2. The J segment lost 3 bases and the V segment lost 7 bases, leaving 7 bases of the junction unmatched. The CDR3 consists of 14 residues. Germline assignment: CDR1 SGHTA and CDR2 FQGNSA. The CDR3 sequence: CASIGAGRTDTQYF. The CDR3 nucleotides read TGTGCCAGCATAGGAGCGGGGCGGACAGATACGCAGTATTTT. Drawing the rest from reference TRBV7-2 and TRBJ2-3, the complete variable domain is GAGVSQSPSNKVTEKGKDVELRCDPISGHTALYWYRQSLGQGLEFLIYFQGNSAPDKSGLPSDRFSAERTGGSVSTLTIQRTQQEDSAVYLCASIGAGRTDTQYFGPGTRLTVL.

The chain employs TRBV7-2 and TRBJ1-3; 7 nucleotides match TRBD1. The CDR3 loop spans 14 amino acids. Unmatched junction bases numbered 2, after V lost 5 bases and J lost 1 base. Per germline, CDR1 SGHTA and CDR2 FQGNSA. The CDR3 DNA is TGTGCCAGCAGCCAGGGGGGATCTGGAAACACCATATATTTT. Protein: CASSQGGSGNTIYF.

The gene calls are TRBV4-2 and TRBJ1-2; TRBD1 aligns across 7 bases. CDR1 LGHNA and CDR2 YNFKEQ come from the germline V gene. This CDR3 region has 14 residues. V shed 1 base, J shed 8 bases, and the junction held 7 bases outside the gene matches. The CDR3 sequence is CASSQADNRGGYTF. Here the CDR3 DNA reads TGTGCCAGCAGCCAAGCGGATAACAGGGGAGGCTACACCTTC.

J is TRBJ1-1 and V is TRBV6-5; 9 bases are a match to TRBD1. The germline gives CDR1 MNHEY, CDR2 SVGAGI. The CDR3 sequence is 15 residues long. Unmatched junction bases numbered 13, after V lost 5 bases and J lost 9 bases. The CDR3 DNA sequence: TGTGCCAGCAGTCACCGGGGGGGGACAGGGTGGAAAGCTTTCTTT. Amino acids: CASSHRGGTGWKAFF.

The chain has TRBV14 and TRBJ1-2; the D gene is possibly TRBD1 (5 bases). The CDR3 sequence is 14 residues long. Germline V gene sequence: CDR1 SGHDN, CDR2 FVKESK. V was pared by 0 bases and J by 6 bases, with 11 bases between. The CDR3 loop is CASSQEGRVHGYTF. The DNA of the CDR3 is TGTGCCAGCAGCCAAGAAGGCAGGGTCCATGGCTACACCTTC. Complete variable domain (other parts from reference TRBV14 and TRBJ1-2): EAGVTQFPSHSVIEKGQTVTLRCDPISGHDNLYWYRRVMGKEIKFLLHFVKESKQDESGMPNNRFLAERTGGTYSTLKVQPAELEDSGVYFCASSQEGRVHGYTFGSGTRLTVV.

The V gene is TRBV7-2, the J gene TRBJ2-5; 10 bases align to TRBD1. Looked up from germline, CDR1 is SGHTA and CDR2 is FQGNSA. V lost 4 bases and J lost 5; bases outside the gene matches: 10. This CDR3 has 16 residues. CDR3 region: CASSSVGQGLGETQYF. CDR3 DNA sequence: TGTGCCAGCAGCTCTGTGGGACAGGGGTTGGGTGAGACCCAGTACTTC.

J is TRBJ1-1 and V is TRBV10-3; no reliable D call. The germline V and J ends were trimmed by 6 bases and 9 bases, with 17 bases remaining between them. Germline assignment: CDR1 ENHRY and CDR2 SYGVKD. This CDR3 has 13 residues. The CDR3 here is CAIRSYGDVQAFF. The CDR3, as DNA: TGTGCCATCAGGTCATACGGAGATGTCCAAGCTTTCTTT.

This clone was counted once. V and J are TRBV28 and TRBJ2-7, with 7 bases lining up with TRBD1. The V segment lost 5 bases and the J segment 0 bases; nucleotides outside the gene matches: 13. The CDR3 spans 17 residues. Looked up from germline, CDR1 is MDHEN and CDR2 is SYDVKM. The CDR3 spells CASSLSSLTGSSYEQYF. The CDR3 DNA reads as TGTGCCAGCAGTCTCTCCTCTCTGACAGGGAGCTCCTACGAGCAGTACTTC.

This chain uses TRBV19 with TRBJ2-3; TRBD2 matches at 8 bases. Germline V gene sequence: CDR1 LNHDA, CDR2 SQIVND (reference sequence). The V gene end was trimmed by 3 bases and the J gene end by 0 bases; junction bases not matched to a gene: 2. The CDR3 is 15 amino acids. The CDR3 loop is CASSIASGSTDTQYF. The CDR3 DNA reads TGTGCCAGTAGTATCGCTAGCGGGAGCACAGATACGCAGTATTTT.

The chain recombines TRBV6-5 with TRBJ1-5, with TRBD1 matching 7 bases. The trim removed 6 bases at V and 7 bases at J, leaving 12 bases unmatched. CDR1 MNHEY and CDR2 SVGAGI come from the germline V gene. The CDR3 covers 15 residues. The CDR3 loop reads CASRPRGTAFQPQHF. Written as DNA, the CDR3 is TGTGCCAGCAGACCTCGGGGGACAGCCTTCCAGCCCCAGCATTTT.

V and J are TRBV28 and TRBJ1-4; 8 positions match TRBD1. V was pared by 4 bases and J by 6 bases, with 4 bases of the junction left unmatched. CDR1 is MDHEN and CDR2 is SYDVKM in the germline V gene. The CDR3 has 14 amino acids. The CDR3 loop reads CASSSDRADEKLFF. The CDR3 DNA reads TGTGCCAGCAGTTCGGACAGGGCTGATGAAAAACTGTTTTTT.

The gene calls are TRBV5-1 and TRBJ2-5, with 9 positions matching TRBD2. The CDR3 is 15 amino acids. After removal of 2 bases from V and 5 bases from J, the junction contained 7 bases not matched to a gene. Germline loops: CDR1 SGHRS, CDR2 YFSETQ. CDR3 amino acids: CASSFGAGGLETQYF. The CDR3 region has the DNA TGCGCCAGCAGCTTCGGAGCGGGGGGCCTGGAGACCCAGTACTTC.